The TCR beta chain described here comes from a study of beta chain features in type 1 diabetes. Background on the study: Examination covered 107,917,701 sorted cells spanning all samples.

Concerning this clone itself: The antigen is undetermined.

The study reverse transcribed the entire isolated RNA, so it sequenced expressed TCRB transcripts. The table came from immunoSEQ multiplex PCR; TCRdb's copy has only in-frame clones and leaves some out. This sample yields hundreds of thousands of clones, of which 15% are seen a single time; 0.07% to 0.095% belongs to the top ten. One heparinised draw of blood, averaging approximately 110 mL, came from each donor. Overall study findings and caveats: Sequencing of cDNA might inflate the share of cells that strongly express TCR. Naive, central memory and regulatory TCRB repertoires appeared more similar among patients than healthy donors.

This clonotype originated in a man between 18 and 29 years old in good health. Source material: naive CD4+ T cells from blood.

CDR3 DNA sequence: TGTGCCAGCAGCTTTACTCCGGGACAGGGCTTTGGCTACACCTTC. As protein: CASSFTPGQGFGYTF. This chain joins TRBV5-6 and TRBJ1-2; 9 positions match TRBD1. This CDR3 region has 15 residues. With 2 bases clipped from V and 7 bases from J, the junction kept 9 bases outside the gene matches. The germline V gene encodes CDR1 SGHDT and CDR2 YYEEEE.